The 30 T cell receptor beta chains below all came from one sample that was sequenced in a study of T cells of healthy individuals. TCRdb re-derived calls from the 5' RACE reads in MiXCR, one entry per CDR3 protein. Of over 95,000 distinct CDR3 sequences listed, approximately 16% were seen once; the top ten hold approximately 5.7%. Receptor source: a human donor in good health.

This clonotype was seen only a few times. This chain links TRBV7-2 with TRBJ1-2; TRBD1 is a possible D gene (6 bases). CDR1 and CDR2 (germline): SGHTA, FQGNSA. The V end was cut by 11 bases, the J end by 4 bases, with 11 bases between. The CDR3 is 11 amino acids. The CDR3: CASRGSYGYTF. CDR3 coding DNA: TGTGCCTCAAGGGGGAGCTATGGCTACACCTTC. Looking up the rest from reference TRBV7-2 and TRBJ1-2 gives the full variable domain: GAGVSQSPSNKVTEKGKDVELRCDPISGHTALYWYRQSLGQGLEFLIYFQGNSAPDKSGLPSDRFSAERTGGSVSTLTIQRTQQEDSAVYLCASRGSYGYTFGSGTRLTVV.

This clonotype has ten or more counts. The V and J genes are TRBV4-3 and TRBJ2-1, with 9 bases lining up with TRBD2. This CDR3 comprises 15 residues. V dropped 6 bases and J dropped 3; count of bases not matched to a gene: 6. From germline, CDR1 is LGHNA and CDR2 YSLEER. The CDR3 loop reads CASSPLAGSYNEQFF. As DNA, the CDR3 is TGCGCCAGCAGTCCCCTAGCGGGAAGCTACAATGAGCAGTTCTTC.

The sample holds a few counts of this clonotype. The chain recombines TRBV18 with TRBJ1-4; D gene unclear. Trimming shortened V by 6 bases and J by 5 bases, and 13 bases separated the two germline ends. This CDR3 has 14 amino acids. Germline assignment: CDR1 KGHSH and CDR2 LQKENI. CDR3 nucleotide sequence: TGTGCCAGCTCTTCTTTCCGAGGCAATGAAAAACTGTTTTTT. This gives the protein CASSSFRGNEKLFF. Full variable domain (rest looked up from reference TRBV18 and TRBJ1-4): NAGVMQNPRHLVRRRGQEARLRCSPMKGHSHVYWYRQLPEEGLKFMVYLQKENIIDESGMPKERFSAEFPKEGPSILRIQQVVRGDSAAYFCASSSFRGNEKLFFGSGTQLSVL.

This clonotype was seen a few times. V and J are TRBV7-9 and TRBJ1-6; D uncertain. Trimming stripped 4 bases from V and 5 bases from J, with 6 bases between. Germline V gene sequence: CDR1 SEHNR, CDR2 FQNEAQ (reference sequence). The CDR3 contains 13 residues. CDR3 protein: CASSSTNNSPLHF. In nucleotides, the CDR3 is TGTGCCAGCAGCTCAACAAATAATTCACCCCTCCACTTT.

This clonotype was picked up many times. The V and J genes are TRBV5-1 and TRBJ2-7; 9 bases map to TRBD1. Germline values: CDR1 SGHRS, CDR2 YFSETQ. The CDR3 extends over 14 amino acids. The V segment lost 5 bases and the J segment 4 bases; nucleotides outside the gene matches: 7. CDR3: CASRQPGQGYEQYF. Written as DNA, the CDR3 is TGCGCCAGCAGACAGCCGGGACAGGGATACGAGCAGTACTTC. Complete variable domain (other parts from reference TRBV5-1 and TRBJ2-7): KAGVTQTPRYLIKTRGQQVTLSCSPISGHRSVSWYQQTPGQGLQFLFEYFSETQRNKGNFPGRFSGRQFSNSRSEMNVSTLELGDSALYLCASRQPGQGYEQYFGPGTRLTVT.

In this sample, this clonotype turned up many times. This sequence joins TRBV6-5 and TRBJ1-1; D remains unclear. This CDR3 spans 12 amino acids. V was clipped by 2 bases and J by 1 base, with 2 bases between them. CDR1 is MNHEY and CDR2 is SVGAGI in the germline V gene. The CDR3, as DNA: TGTGCCAGCAGTTACAAGAACACTGAAGCTTTCTTT. Encoded protein: CASSYKNTEAFF.

This clonotype came up many times. The chain links TRBV10-3 to TRBJ2-1; TRBD1 matches at 11 bases. The CDR3 extends over 14 amino acids. J lost 4 bases, V lost 6 bases, and 2 bases had no gene match. CDR1 and CDR2 (germline): ENHRY, SYGVKD. DNA for the CDR3: TGTGCCATCAGGGACAGGGGGCTTTACAATGAGCAGTTCTTC. Its translation: CAIRDRGLYNEQFF.

V gene TRBV6-6 combines with J gene TRBJ2-1; D may be TRBD2 (5 bases). Between the trimmed V and J ends, which lost 7 bases and 0 bases, there was a span of 10 bases. The CDR3 has 14 amino acids. Germline assignment: CDR1 MNHNY and CDR2 SVGAGI (reference sequence). The CDR3 DNA follows: TGTGCCAGCATCACGGGAAGCTCCTACAATGAGCAGTTCTTC. Amino acid sequence: CASITGSSYNEQFF.

The rearrangement joins TRBV6-5 to TRBJ2-3; D might be TRBD1 or TRBD2, each matching 5 bases. Trimming took off 2 bases at V and 2 bases at J, with 14 bases between the two ends. Germline V gene sequence: CDR1 MNHEY, CDR2 SVGAGI. This CDR3 has 16 amino acids. Here the CDR3 DNA reads TGTGCCAGCAGTTACCATTCCGGGACGATCACAGATACGCAGTATTTT. Translated, it gives CASSYHSGTITDTQYF.

This clonotype has a handful of counts. This chain uses TRBV20-1 with TRBJ1-2; TRBD1 agrees at 7 bases. After removal of 0 bases from V and 8 bases from J, the junction contained 9 bases not matched to a gene. Germline V CDR1 and CDR2: DFQATT, SNEGSKA (reference sequence). This CDR3 region has 14 residues. CDR3 nucleotide sequence: TGCAGTGCTAGAGACCGACAGGGCTTCAGCGGCTACACCTTC. This codes for CSARDRQGFSGYTF.

In this sample, this clonotype turned up many times. The chain links TRBV6-2 or TRBV6-3 to TRBJ1-5; D remains ambiguous. CDR3 length: 15 residues. V lost 2 bases to trimming and J lost 2 bases, with 10 bases between them. Germline V CDR1 and CDR2: MNHEY, SVGEGT. CDR3 DNA: TGTGCCAGCAGTTACGAAGTGACGGGCAATCAGCCCCAGCATTTT. This encodes CASSYEVTGNQPQHF.

V gene TRBV28 combines with J gene TRBJ1-5; D gene ambiguous. There are 15 residues in the CDR3. V lost 3 bases and J 1 base, leaving 10 bases between the germline ends. Germline CDR1 MDHEN, CDR2 SYDVKM. As DNA, the CDR3 is TGTGCCAGCAGTTTGCAATGGGCCAGCAATCAGCCCCAGCATTTT. Translation gives CASSLQWASNQPQHF.

This clonotype was detected a few times. The rearrangement joins TRBV5-1 to TRBJ1-1; no definite D call. V dropped 5 bases and J dropped 3 bases, with 14 bases sitting between them. Germline CDR1 and CDR2: SGHRS and YFSETQ. The CDR3 sequence is 14 residues long. The CDR3 DNA is TGCGCCAGCAGGGTGACGCCCGGGGACACTGAAGCTTTCTTT. Translating gives CASRVTPGDTEAFF.

This rearrangement joins TRBV2 to TRBJ2-1; 12 positions agree with TRBD2. The CDR3 consists of 15 residues. The J segment lost 5 bases and the V segment lost 6 bases, leaving 5 bases of the junction unmatched. Germline V gene data show CDR1 as SNHLY and CDR2 as FYNNEI. The CDR3 DNA reads as TGTGCCAGCAGCGGAAGGACTAGCGGGGACAATGAGCAGTTCTTC. Translating gives CASSGRTSGDNEQFF.

J is TRBJ2-7 and V is TRBV29-1; possible D gene TRBD1, 6 bases. V lost 5 bases and J 5 bases, leaving 16 bases between the germline ends. CDR1 and CDR2 (germline): SQVTM, ANQGSEA. The CDR3 is 13 residues long. CDR3 coding DNA: TGCAGCGTTAGCGGACAGCCGGCCGACGAGCAGTACTTC. Its translation: CSVSGQPADEQYF.

CDR3 nucleotides: TGTGCCACCAGCAGAGATCGCGAGACCCAGTACTTC. This sequence encodes CATSRDRETQYF. This chain links TRBV15 with TRBJ2-5; no definite D call. V lost 0 bases and J 5 bases, leaving 4 bases between the germline ends. CDR1 is LNHNV and CDR2 is YYDKDF in the germline V gene (reference sequence). This CDR3 is 12 amino acids long. The full variable domain, in which reference TRBV15 and TRBJ2-5 provide the parts outside the CDR3, is DAMVIQNPRYQVTQFGKPVTLSCSQTLNHNVMYWYQQKSSQAPKLLFHYYDKDFNNEADTPDNFQSRRPNTSFCFLDIRSPGLGDTAMYLCATSRDRETQYFGPGTRLLVL.

The V call is TRBV11-1, the J call TRBJ1-1; D might be TRBD1 (6 bases). Per the germline V gene, CDR1 is SGHAT and CDR2 is FQDESV (reference sequence). This CDR3 is 14 amino acids long. The V and J ends lost 6 bases and 6 bases respectively, with 17 bases between them. CDR3 residues: CASSTGSVSSEAFF. The CDR3 DNA sequence: TGTGCCAGCAGTACAGGGTCGGTCTCATCTGAAGCTTTCTTT.

This clonotype was counted a few times. The chain combines TRBV7-8 with TRBJ2-1; 7 bases are a match to TRBD2. CDR1 is SGHVS, CDR2 FQNEAQ, per germline. This CDR3 is 14 amino acids long. V was clipped by 5 bases and J by 6 bases; unmatched bases: 7. The CDR3 spells CASSAGRVLNEQFF. The CDR3 DNA is TGTGCCAGCAGCGCGGGGAGGGTACTCAATGAGCAGTTCTTC.

Many counts were recorded for this clonotype. The CDR3 spells CASSPPNGKNIQYF. CDR3 nucleotides: TGTGCCAGCAGCCCCCCTAACGGCAAAAACATTCAGTACTTC. The V gene is TRBV7-2, the J gene TRBJ2-4; the D is unclear. V was cut by 5 bases and J by 3 bases, with 11 bases left in between. Germline CDR1 reads SGHTA; CDR2 reads FQGNSA. The CDR3 runs 14 residues.

By sample share, this clonotype is medium-sized. The chain couples TRBV28 to TRBJ2-7; the D is unclear. Trimming left V 5 bases short and J 3 bases short, with 14 bases between. Germline V CDR1 and CDR2: MDHEN, SYDVKM. CDR3 size: 14 residues. The DNA of the CDR3 is TGTGCCAGCAGTCCTCCCCAGTCTCTCTACGAGCAGTACTTC. This translates into CASSPPQSLYEQYF.

This clonotype has just a few counts. J is TRBJ2-1 and V is TRBV4-1; 8 nucleotides match TRBD2. The CDR3 consists of 15 residues. CDR1 is MGHRA and CDR2 is YSYEKL in the germline V gene. The V and J ends lost 3 bases and 6 bases, in that order; junction bases with no gene match: 7. CDR3: CASSHIGGGPNEQFF. For the CDR3, the DNA is TGCGCCAGCAGCCACATCGGGGGGGGCCCCAATGAGCAGTTCTTC.

The gene calls are TRBV20-1 and TRBJ1-1; D unresolved. Trimming shortened V by 3 bases and J by 1 base, and 6 bases separated the two germline ends. CDR3 length: 12 amino acids. Germline loops: CDR1 DFQATT, CDR2 SNEGSKA (reference sequence). Here the CDR3 DNA reads TGCAGTGCTAGCATCCAGAACACTGAAGCTTTCTTT. Protein: CSASIQNTEAFF.

V and J are TRBV10-3 and TRBJ2-2, with D perhaps TRBD1 or TRBD2 (6 bases each). Trimming removed 8 bases from V and 6 bases from J, with 19 bases in between. The CDR3 runs 15 residues. Germline CDR1 is ENHRY and CDR2 is SYGVKD. The CDR3 region has the DNA TGTGCCATCCAGGATAAAGGAGGGGGAGCCGGGGAGCTGTTTTTT. This encodes CAIQDKGGGAGELFF.

This clonotype was seen repeatedly, ten times or more. V is TRBV6-2 or TRBV6-3 and J is TRBJ2-1, with 13 bases matching TRBD2. The germline V gene encodes CDR1 MNHEY and CDR2 SVGEGT. With V trimmed by 5 bases and J by 10 bases, 11 bases remained unmatched. The CDR3 is 16 residues long. The DNA of the CDR3 is TGTGCCAGCAGTGCCCTAGGACTAGCGGGAGTAGGGGAGCAGTTCTTC. Amino acids: CASSALGLAGVGEQFF.

This sequence joins TRBV7-3 and TRBJ1-1; 9 bases fit TRBD1. After removal of 4 bases from V and 6 bases from J, the junction contained 9 bases not matched to a gene. Germline V gives CDR1 SGHTA, CDR2 FQGTGA. The CDR3 runs 15 residues. The CDR3 here is CASSSGTGSGAEAFF. The CDR3 DNA follows: TGTGCCAGCAGCTCCGGGACAGGGTCTGGGGCTGAAGCTTTCTTT.

There are many counts of this clonotype. The V call is TRBV4-2, the J call TRBJ2-7, with 9 bases fitting TRBD1. Germline loops: CDR1 LGHNA, CDR2 YNFKEQ. There are 17 residues in the CDR3. V dropped 0 bases and J dropped 1; count of bases not matched to a gene: 7. As DNA, the CDR3 is TGTGCCAGCAGCCAAGAAGCTGTGGGACAGGGTTCCTACGAGCAGTACTTC. Translation gives CASSQEAVGQGSYEQYF.

The sample holds many counts of this clonotype. The chain combines TRBV28 with TRBJ2-7; TRBD2 matches at 7 bases. Trimming removed 3 bases from V and 7 bases from J; junction bases left unmatched: 12. This CDR3 is 15 amino acids long. In germline, CDR1 is MDHEN, CDR2 SYDVKM. CDR3 amino acids: CASSLLASGRLEQYF. In nucleotides, the CDR3 is TGTGCCAGCAGTTTGTTGGCTAGCGGACGATTGGAGCAGTACTTC.

About this clonotype: One base away lies a much larger clone, so this may be a sequencing read error. The chain is built from TRBV20-1 and TRBJ2-1; 9 positions agree with TRBD2. The CDR3 contains 15 residues. J was trimmed by 7 bases and V by 6 bases; bases with no gene match: 13. Germline V gives CDR1 DFQATT, CDR2 SNEGSKA (reference sequence). The chain's CDR3 is CSALFGLAWGNEQFF. DNA of the CDR3: TGCAGTGCCCTTTTCGGACTAGCGTGGGGAAATGAGCAGTTCTTC.

Concerning this clonotype itself: This may be a read error: a much more frequent sequence differs by one nucleotide. The chain links TRBV29-1 to TRBJ2-7, with 9 nucleotides matching TRBD1. Germline loops: CDR1 SQVTM, CDR2 ANQGSEA. The length of the CDR3 is 12 residues. The CDR3 DNA is TGCGGCGTCGGACAGGGGACCTACGAGCAGTACTTC. Protein sequence: CGVGQGTYEQYF.

This chain uses TRBV28 with TRBJ2-3; 9 positions match TRBD2. J lost 2 bases, V lost 8 bases, and 2 bases had no gene match. Germline loops: CDR1 MDHEN, CDR2 SYDVKM. This CDR3 has 13 residues. CDR3 in amino acids: CASGGRVTDTQYF. In DNA form, the CDR3 reads TGTGCCAGCGGCGGGAGGGTCACAGATACGCAGTATTTT.